The 32 T cell receptor beta chains below come from one sample, sequenced in a study of OX40 agonist ivuxolimab in advanced cancers. Some clones are missing from TCRdb's copy, which holds only in-frame ones; the method was immunoSEQ multiplex PCR. The data hold approximately 27,000 clones, with about 90% observed a single time. The sequencing used CD4+ or CD8+ T cells sorted from blood, collected in a trial of the OX40 agonist ivuxolimab. These receptors were collected from an adult with an advanced solid tumor such as melanoma, head and neck, liver or kidney cancer.

This clone is labeled as medium-sized. The genes are TRBV2 and TRBJ2-7; TRBD2 aligns across 9 bases. Germline V gene sequence: CDR1 SNHLY, CDR2 FYNNEI. The trim removed 2 bases at V and 5 bases at J, leaving 4 bases unmatched. This CDR3 is 14 amino acids long. The CDR3 protein is CASSEWVAGDEQYF. The CDR3 bases are TGTGCCAGCAGTGAATGGGTAGCGGGAGACGAGCAGTACTTC. The whole variable domain, filled in from reference TRBV2 and TRBJ2-7, reads EPEVTQTPSHQVTQMGQEVILRCVPISNHLYFYWYRQILGQKVEFLVSFYNNEISEKSEIFDDQFSVERPDGSNFTLKIRSTKLEDSAMYFCASSEWVAGDEQYFGPGTRLTVT.

This chain links TRBV29-1 with TRBJ2-1; D may be TRBD1 (6 bases). The V gene's germline CDR1 is SQVTM and CDR2 ANQGSEA. The CDR3 is 15 amino acids. Trimming took 3 bases from V and 7 from J, leaving 19 bases between them. For the CDR3, the DNA is TGCAGCGTTGATGGGTGGGGCCTCCAGGGGAATGAGCAGTTCTTC. It specifies CSVDGWGLQGNEQFF.

The chain carries TRBV27 and TRBJ2-5, with 7 bases lining up with TRBD2. V lost 6 bases to trimming and J lost 0 bases; unmatched junction nucleotides: 4. Per the germline V gene, CDR1 is MNHEY and CDR2 is SMNVEV (reference sequence). The CDR3 has 14 residues. DNA of the CDR3: TGTGCCAGCAGGGGGCTAGCGGACCAAGAGACCCAGTACTTC. This sequence encodes CASRGLADQETQYF.

Only a few counts were recorded for this clone. The V gene is TRBV9, the J gene TRBJ2-7; 7 nucleotides match TRBD2. After removal of 2 bases from V and 2 bases from J, the junction contained 7 bases not matched to a gene. The CDR3 spans 15 residues. CDR1 and CDR2 from the germline V gene are SGDLS and YYNGEE. The CDR3 sequence is CASSVGGGGAYEQYF. In DNA, the CDR3 is TGTGCCAGCAGCGTCGGCGGGGGAGGGGCCTACGAGCAGTACTTC.

The V call is TRBV9, the J call TRBJ2-3; TRBD1 aligns across 7 bases. Germline V gene lookup returns CDR1 SGDLS and CDR2 YYNGEE. The CDR3 extends over 17 amino acids. V was clipped by 3 bases and J by 2 bases; unmatched bases: 12. This CDR3 reads CASSAHTGVLNTDTQYF. The CDR3 nucleotides are TGTGCCAGCAGCGCACACACAGGGGTACTTAACACAGATACGCAGTATTTT. The variable domain in full, completed from reference TRBV9 and TRBJ2-3, reads DSGVTQTPKHLITATGQRVTLRCSPRSGDLSVYWYQQSLDQGLQFLIQYYNGEERAKGNILERFSAQQFPDLHSELNLSSLELGDSALYFCASSAHTGVLNTDTQYFGPGTRLTVL.

V gene TRBV5-6 combines with J gene TRBJ2-6, with D tentatively TRBD1 (5 bases). V lost 0 bases, J lost 2 bases, and 6 bases lay in between. CDR1 is SGHDT, CDR2 YYEEEE, per germline. The CDR3 sequence is 15 residues long. In DNA, the CDR3 is TGTGCCAGCAGCTTGGTCAGGGCTGGGGCCAACGTCCTGACTTTC. It specifies CASSLVRAGANVLTF.

This clone was recorded only once. The CDR3 DNA reads TGTGCCAGCAGCCAGAGCGGGAGTTTGAGAGAGACCCAGTACTTC. As protein: CASSQSGSLRETQYF. The chain recombines TRBV25-1 with TRBJ2-5; 8 bases align to TRBD2. Germline assignment: CDR1 MGHDK and CDR2 SYGVNS. Germline trimming cut 6 bases from V and 4 bases from J; bases unmatched to any gene: 10. The CDR3 sequence is 15 residues long.

The chain has TRBV25-1 and TRBJ1-2; D uncertain. Per germline, CDR1 MGHDK and CDR2 SYGVNS. V gave up 7 bases and J gave up 8 bases, with 14 bases separating them. CDR3 length: 12 residues. The CDR3, as DNA: TGTGCCAGCACCAAAAGTGGTGGAGGCTACACCTTC. It encodes CASTKSGGGYTF.

V gene TRBV19 combines with J gene TRBJ1-5; D gene uncertain. The CDR3 runs to 12 residues. CDR1 and CDR2 from the germline V gene are LNHDA and SQIVND (reference sequence). V was shortened by 10 bases and J by 2 bases, with 9 bases between the two germline ends. The DNA of the CDR3 is TGTGCCACAAAGGGCGGCAATCAGCCCCAGCATTTT. This encodes CATKGGNQPQHF.

The gene calls are TRBV11-2 and TRBJ2-5, with D tentatively TRBD1 or TRBD2 (5 bases each). Germline V lookup: CDR1 SGHAT, CDR2 FQNNGV. There are 15 residues in the CDR3. The V gene lost 1 base and the J gene lost 5 bases, with 14 bases spanning the gap. In nucleotides, the CDR3 is TGTGCCAGCAGCTTAGCGGCTAGCTGGGGGGAGACCCAGTACTTC. Translated: CASSLAASWGETQYF. The whole variable domain, filled in from reference TRBV11-2 and TRBJ2-5, reads EAGVAQSPRYKIIEKRQSVAFWCNPISGHATLYWYQQILGQGPKLLIQFQNNGVVDDSQLPKDRFSAERLKGVDSTLKIQPAKLEDSAVYLCASSLAASWGETQYFGPGTRLLVL.

This sequence joins TRBV6-6 and TRBJ2-3; tentative D call: TRBD1 (6 bases). Between the trimmed V and J ends, which lost 7 bases and 2 bases, there was a span of 10 bases. The CDR3 contains 13 residues. Germline V gene lookup returns CDR1 MNHNY and CDR2 SVGAGI (reference sequence). This CDR3 reads CASTGANTDTQYF. In DNA, the CDR3 is TGTGCCAGCACAGGGGCCAACACAGATACGCAGTATTTT.

The table lists this clone with a count of one. This chain connects TRBV6-5 to TRBJ1-1, with no clear D. Per the germline V gene, CDR1 is MNHEY and CDR2 is SVGAGI. Trimming shortened V by 7 bases and J by 5 bases, and 14 bases separated the two germline ends. The CDR3 runs to 13 residues. The CDR3 sequence: CASNVGGRTEAFF. The CDR3 DNA reads TGTGCCAGCAACGTGGGCGGGCGAACTGAAGCTTTCTTT.

This clone appeared once. The junction differs from germline at one of its ends, possibly a read error. V usage is TRBV2 and J usage is TRBJ2-1; D remains ambiguous. Germline V gene sequence: CDR1 SNHLY, CDR2 FYNNEI. The CDR3 consists of 12 residues. The CDR3 is CASSVVQDEQFF. DNA for the CDR3: TGTGCCAGTAGTGTCGTCCAGGATGAGCAGTTCTTC.

The chain's CDR3 is CASSILAGNEQFF. The CDR3 bases are TGTGCCAGTAGTATTCTTGCGGGAAATGAGCAGTTCTTC. The rearrangement joins TRBV19 to TRBJ2-1; TRBD2 is a possible D gene (6 bases). Germline V gene lookup returns CDR1 LNHDA and CDR2 SQIVND (reference sequence). V lost 3 bases to trimming and J lost 7 bases, with 10 bases between them. The CDR3 totals 13 residues.

The V call is TRBV27, the J call TRBJ2-2; 9 positions agree with TRBD1. The CDR3 loop spans 15 amino acids. Per germline, CDR1 MNHEY and CDR2 SMNVEV (reference sequence). Trimming cost V 7 bases and J 7 bases; bases outside gene matches: 10. The CDR3, as DNA: TGTGCCAGCACCGAGCGGGACAGGGCGGACGGGGAGCTGTTTTTT. It yields the protein CASTERDRADGELFF.

The chain carries TRBV6-5 and TRBJ2-7, with D unresolved. Germline CDR1 and CDR2: MNHEY and SVGAGI. This CDR3 spans 11 amino acids. Trimming removed 2 bases at V and 5 bases at J, with 4 bases between. CDR3 residues: CASSYGDEQYF. DNA of the CDR3: TGTGCCAGCAGTTACGGGGACGAGCAGTACTTC.

The rearrangement uses TRBV19 and TRBJ2-2; the match to TRBD2 covers 10 bases. Trimming removed 5 bases from V and 7 bases from J; junction bases left unmatched: 13. The CDR3 consists of 17 residues. Germline V CDR1 and CDR2: LNHDA, SQIVND (reference sequence). The CDR3 DNA follows: TGTGCCAGTAGTTGGTACCAGCGGGAGGGCCCTGTCGGGGAGCTGTTTTTT. This sequence encodes CASSWYQREGPVGELFF.

This rearrangement joins TRBV9 to TRBJ2-7; TRBD1 matches at 8 bases. The trim removed 4 bases at V and 6 bases at J, leaving 12 bases unmatched. Per germline, CDR1 SGDLS and CDR2 YYNGEE. The CDR3 totals 15 residues. CDR3 loop: CASSPVSGGGFEQYF. The CDR3 region has the DNA TGTGCCAGCAGCCCCGTTTCAGGGGGCGGTTTCGAGCAGTACTTC.

The rearrangement links TRBV6-5 to TRBJ2-7; perhaps TRBD1 as D (5 bases). The CDR3 covers 13 residues. Germline CDR1 is MNHEY and CDR2 is SVGAGI. Between the trimmed V and J ends, which lost 2 bases and 3 bases, there was a span of 8 bases. The CDR3 region is CASSYRQFYEQYF. CDR3 DNA sequence: TGTGCCAGCAGTTACAGACAGTTCTACGAGCAGTACTTC.

The V and J genes are TRBV13 and TRBJ2-5, with a tentative D call TRBD2 (5 bases). In germline, CDR1 is PRHDT, CDR2 FYEKMQ (reference sequence). V was clipped by 5 bases and J by 5 bases, with 15 bases between them. The CDR3 has 14 residues. The CDR3 region is CASSPASGKETQYF. Here the CDR3 DNA reads TGTGCCAGCAGCCCCGCTTCCGGGAAGGAGACCCAGTACTTC.

The rearrangement uses TRBV29-1 and TRBJ1-2; 12 bases map to TRBD1. CDR1 and CDR2 from the germline V gene are SQVTM and ANQGSEA. Trimming at V came to 0 bases and at J to 8 bases, leaving 10 bases not matched to a gene. The CDR3 runs to 16 residues. CDR3 amino acids: CSVEDQGQGASWGYTF. As DNA, the CDR3 is TGCAGCGTTGAAGATCAGGGACAGGGGGCGTCTTGGGGCTACACCTTC. The full variable domain, with the rest looked up from reference TRBV29-1 and TRBJ1-2, is SAVISQKPSRDICQRGTSLTIQCQVDSQVTMMFWYRQQPGQSLTLIATANQGSEATYESGFVIDKFPISRPNLTFSTLTVSNMSPEDSSIYLCSVEDQGQGASWGYTFGSGTRLTVV.

The chain employs TRBV4-3 and TRBJ2-1; D gene unclear. The ends were cut back, 1 base at V and 7 bases at J, with 14 bases in the middle. The CDR3 is 15 residues long. Germline V gives CDR1 LGHNA, CDR2 YSLEER. The CDR3 region is CASSQVWSSRNEQFF. In DNA form, the CDR3 reads TGCGCCAGCAGCCAAGTTTGGAGTTCGCGGAATGAGCAGTTCTTC.

The chain carries TRBV4-1 and TRBJ1-5, with D possibly matching TRBD1 (5 bases). CDR1 and CDR2 from the germline V gene are MGHRA and YSYEKL. This CDR3 region has 13 residues. Trimming pared 1 base from V and 5 bases from J, leaving 6 bases between. CDR3 sequence (DNA): TGCGCCAGCAGCCAAGGGGGGTATCAGCCCCAGCATTTT. Protein: CASSQGGYQPQHF.

This chain connects TRBV15 to TRBJ2-7, with a possible D match to TRBD1 (5 bases). CDR1 and CDR2 from the germline V gene are LNHNV and YYDKDF (reference sequence). This CDR3 has 14 residues. Trimming removed 5 bases at V and 2 bases at J, with 13 bases between. CDR3 bases: TGTGCCACCAGCCATGGGGCAGGTACCTACGAGCAGTACTTC. Its translation is CATSHGAGTYEQYF.

The chain uses TRBV9 and TRBJ2-6; no clear D. V lost 8 bases and J lost 0, with 9 bases in between. Germline CDR1 reads SGDLS; CDR2 reads YYNGEE. This CDR3 comprises 14 residues. Here the CDR3 reads CASKVFSGANVLTF. In nucleotides, the CDR3 is TGTGCCAGTAAAGTCTTCTCTGGGGCCAACGTCCTGACTTTC. The complete variable domain, with remaining parts taken from reference TRBV9 and TRBJ2-6, reads DSGVTQTPKHLITATGQRVTLRCSPRSGDLSVYWYQQSLDQGLQFLIQYYNGEERAKGNILERFSAQQFPDLHSELNLSSLELGDSALYFCASKVFSGANVLTFGAGSRLTVL.

The J gene is TRBJ2-5, the V gene TRBV5-4, with 10 bases identical to TRBD1. The V gene end was trimmed by 0 bases and the J gene end by 2 bases; junction bases not matched to a gene: 4. The CDR3 sequence is 16 residues long. CDR1 is SGHNT, CDR2 YYREEE, per germline (reference sequence). CDR3 in amino acids: CASSLDLGQGQETQYF. Written as DNA, the CDR3 is TGTGCCAGCAGCTTGGATTTGGGACAGGGGCAAGAGACCCAGTACTTC.

The chain couples TRBV7-6 to TRBJ2-7, with D perhaps matching TRBD2 (5 bases). Per germline, CDR1 SGHVS and CDR2 FNYEAQ. The CDR3 contains 15 residues. Trimming took off 0 bases at V and 0 bases at J, with 9 bases between the two ends. The chain's CDR3 is CASSLAGSGSYEQYF. The CDR3 bases are TGTGCCAGCAGCTTAGCGGGCAGCGGCTCCTACGAGCAGTACTTC.

The genes are TRBV27 and TRBJ2-1, with 15 positions matching TRBD2. The germline V gene has CDR1 MNHEY and CDR2 SMNVEV (reference sequence). The V segment lost 7 bases and the J segment 8 bases; nucleotides outside the gene matches: 3. The CDR3 runs 14 residues. The CDR3: CASIRTSGRDEQFF. The CDR3 DNA reads as TGTGCCAGCATTAGGACTAGCGGGAGGGATGAGCAGTTCTTC.

The sample holds a few counts of this clone. J is TRBJ1-1 and V is TRBV7-9; perhaps TRBD1 as D (5 bases). This CDR3 comprises 14 residues. Germline values: CDR1 SEHNR, CDR2 FQNEAQ (reference sequence). The germline V and J ends were trimmed by 5 bases and 4 bases, with 14 bases remaining between them. In DNA, the CDR3 is TGTGCCAGCAGCCCCCCCCAGGGCAGCACTGAAGCTTTCTTT. Protein sequence: CASSPPQGSTEAFF.

This clone has a handful of counts. The chain carries TRBV28 and TRBJ2-3; D may be TRBD2 (5 bases). The V end lost 5 bases, the J end lost 2 bases, and 11 bases lay between the germline ends. Germline V gene lookup returns CDR1 MDHEN and CDR2 SYDVKM. The CDR3 runs 14 residues. The CDR3 loop is CASSPRGFTDTQYF. The CDR3 nucleotides read TGTGCCAGCAGTCCGAGAGGGTTCACAGATACGCAGTATTTT.

The chain uses TRBV27 and TRBJ2-3; 8 positions match TRBD2. Per the germline V gene, CDR1 is MNHEY and CDR2 is SMNVEV (reference sequence). This CDR3 is 16 amino acids long. V gave up 0 bases and J gave up 2 bases; unmatched junction bases: 4. The CDR3 DNA is TGTGCCAGCAGTTTATCCACTGGACTAGCCACAGATACGCAGTATTTT. Protein: CASSLSTGLATDTQYF.

The rearrangement joins TRBV2 to TRBJ2-1, with 9 bases fitting TRBD2. The germline V gene has CDR1 SNHLY and CDR2 FYNNEI. V lost 6 bases, J lost 8 bases, and 14 bases stayed unmatched. The CDR3 runs to 16 residues. The CDR3 DNA reads TGTGCCAGCAGGTTTAGCGGGAGAGGGACCATGGATGAGCAGTTCTTC. Translated, it gives CASRFSGRGTMDEQFF.